Included here is one T cell receptor (beta chain) sequence, with context. Per the study methods: Estimates of nucleated cell counts were drawn from the amplification of reference gene primers. Generated by immunoSEQ multiplex PCR, the TCRdb table keeps only in-frame clones and is missing some. V, J and clone size are taken as reported in that table, and D and trimming were inferred from the DNA itself. Among 250,000 to 350,000 clones listed, 88% were seen once. The J segment lost 9 bases and the V segment lost 2 bases, leaving 6 bases of the junction unmatched. Germline CDR1 SGHAT, CDR2 FQDESV (reference sequence). The CDR3 sequence is 15 residues long. This specimen comes from a study of blood T cell repertoires in COVID-19.

The receptor was isolated from a woman younger than 45 who had recovered from COVID-19. Source material: peripheral blood. The chain carries TRBV11-1 and TRBJ1-6; 8 bases fit TRBD1. CDR3 residues: CASSLLGQGLSPLHF. DNA for the CDR3: TGTGCCAGCAGCTTACTTGGACAGGGCCTTTCACCCCTCCACTTT.